The rows below give T cell receptor beta chains drawn from one sample of a study of T-cell reconstitution after alpha-beta-depleted transplantation in children. TCRdb passed the PCR reads through MiXCR, listing each CDR3 protein once. Among about 370,000 distinct CDR3 sequences listed, about a fifth were seen once. The specimen was PBMCs from the stem cell graft donor, collected from the stem cell graft. The receptors derive from a human donor who donated a stem cell graft to a child with acute myeloid leukemia. Each CDR3 is given with its conserved first and last residue. D genes are given only for firm matches. Clone size, where shown, is once, few, many, or a class for clones that have expanded.

size,D,J,V,CDR3,DNA
once,-,TRBJ2-7,TRBV11-1,CASSWSLAGRAEHEQYF,TGTGCCAGCAGCTGGTCCCTGGCGGGCAGGGCGGAACACGAGCAGTACTTC
-,-,TRBJ2-4,TRBV5-6,CASSLGGGSAKNIQYF,TGTGCCAGCAGCCTAGGGGGGGGGAGCGCCAAAAACATTCAGTACTTC
few,-,TRBJ1-2,TRBV29-1,CSVDEWSGYTF,TGCAGCGTTGATGAGTGGTCCGGCTACACCTTC
-,-,TRBJ1-1,TRBV4-1,CASSQGSGFLTEAFF,TGCGCCAGCAGCCAAGGATCGGGATTTTTGACTGAAGCTTTCTTT
few,-,TRBJ1-5,TRBV20-1,CSARDWRPLGNQPQHF,TGCAGTGCTAGAGATTGGCGACCCTTGGGCAATCAGCCCCAGCATTTT
few,-,TRBJ1-1,TRBV6-5,CASSVSGRNTEAFF,TGTGCCAGCAGCGTATCCGGACGGAACACTGAAGCTTTCTTT
-,-,TRBJ1-6,TRBV20-1,CSERSLSSYNSPLHF,TGCAGTGAACGGAGTCTGAGCTCCTATAATTCACCCCTCCACTTT
-,TRBD2,TRBJ2-7,TRBV28,CASSLTAGLVYVYEQYF,TGTGCCAGCAGTTTAACGGCGGGACTAGTCTACGTATACGAGCAGTACTTC
once,TRBD1,TRBJ2-3,TRBV6-1,CASTSGGGDADTQYF,TGTGCCAGCACCTCAGGGGGCGGGGACGCAGATACGCAGTATTTT
-,TRBD1,TRBJ2-5,TRBV4-1,CASSQWPGTGGVDLETQYF,TGCGCCAGCAGCCAATGGCCCGGGACAGGGGGCGTAGATTTGGAGACCCAGTACTTC
-,TRBD1,TRBJ1-1,TRBV12-3/TRBV12-4,CASSQDRGPTEAFF,TGTGCCAGCAGTCAAGACAGGGGGCCCACTGAAGCTTTCTTT
few,-,TRBJ2-7,TRBV12-3/TRBV12-4,CASSPRVLRSYEQYF,TGTGCCAGCAGCCCTCGCGTTCTGCGATCCTACGAGCAGTACTTC
-,-,TRBJ2-7,TRBV24-1,CATSDPRGTYEQYF,TGTGCCACCAGTGACCCCAGGGGTACCTACGAGCAGTACTTC
-,TRBD1,TRBJ2-3,TRBV12-3/TRBV12-4,CASTHTDRDTDTQYF,TGTGCCAGCACGCACACGGACAGGGATACAGATACGCAGTATTTT
-,TRBD1,TRBJ2-6,TRBV5-1,CASSLSGTGSSGANVLTF,TGCGCCAGCAGCTTGTCCGGGACAGGGAGCTCTGGGGCCAACGTCCTGACTTTC